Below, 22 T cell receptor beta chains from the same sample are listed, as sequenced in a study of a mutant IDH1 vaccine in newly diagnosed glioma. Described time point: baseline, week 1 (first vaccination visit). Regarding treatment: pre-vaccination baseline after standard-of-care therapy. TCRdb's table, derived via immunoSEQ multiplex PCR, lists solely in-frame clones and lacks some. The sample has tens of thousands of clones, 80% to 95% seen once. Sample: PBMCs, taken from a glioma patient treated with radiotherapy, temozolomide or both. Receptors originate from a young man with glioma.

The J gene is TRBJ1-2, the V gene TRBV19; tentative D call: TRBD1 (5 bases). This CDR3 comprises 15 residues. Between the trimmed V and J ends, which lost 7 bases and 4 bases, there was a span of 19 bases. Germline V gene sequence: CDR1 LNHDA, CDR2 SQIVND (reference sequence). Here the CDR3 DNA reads TGTGCCAGTAAACCAAGGGCGGAGGGGAGCTATGGCTACACCTTC. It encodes CASKPRAEGSYGYTF.

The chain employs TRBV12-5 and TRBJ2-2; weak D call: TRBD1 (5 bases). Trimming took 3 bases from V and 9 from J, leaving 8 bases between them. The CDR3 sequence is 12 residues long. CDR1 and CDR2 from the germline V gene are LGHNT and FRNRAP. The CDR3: CASGLDSRELFF. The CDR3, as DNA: TGTGCTAGTGGTTTAGACAGCCGGGAGCTGTTTTTT.

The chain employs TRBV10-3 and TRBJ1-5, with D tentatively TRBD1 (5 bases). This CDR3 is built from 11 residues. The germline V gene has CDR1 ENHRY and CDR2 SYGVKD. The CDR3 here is CANPEGQPQHF. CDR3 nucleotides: TGTGCTAACCCAGAGGGGCAGCCCCAGCATTTT.

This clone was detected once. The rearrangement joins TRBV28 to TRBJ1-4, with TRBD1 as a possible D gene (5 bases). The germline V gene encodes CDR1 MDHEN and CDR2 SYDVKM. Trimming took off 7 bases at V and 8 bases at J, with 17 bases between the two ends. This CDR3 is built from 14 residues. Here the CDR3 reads CASNQWGGREKLFF. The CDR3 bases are TGTGCCAGCAACCAATGGGGGGGACGGGAAAAACTGTTTTTT.

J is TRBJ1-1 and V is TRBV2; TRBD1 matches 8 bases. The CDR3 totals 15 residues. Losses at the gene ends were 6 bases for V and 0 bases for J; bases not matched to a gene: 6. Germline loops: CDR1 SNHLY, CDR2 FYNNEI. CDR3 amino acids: CASRGQGSMNTEAFF. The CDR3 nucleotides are TGTGCCAGCAGAGGACAGGGTTCCATGAACACTGAAGCTTTCTTT.

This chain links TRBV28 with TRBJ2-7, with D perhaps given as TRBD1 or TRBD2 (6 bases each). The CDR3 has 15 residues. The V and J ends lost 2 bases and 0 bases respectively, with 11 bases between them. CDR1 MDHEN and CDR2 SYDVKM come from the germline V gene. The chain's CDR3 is CASSLRRGNSYEQYF. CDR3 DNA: TGTGCCAGCAGTTTAAGGAGGGGGAACTCCTACGAGCAGTACTTC.

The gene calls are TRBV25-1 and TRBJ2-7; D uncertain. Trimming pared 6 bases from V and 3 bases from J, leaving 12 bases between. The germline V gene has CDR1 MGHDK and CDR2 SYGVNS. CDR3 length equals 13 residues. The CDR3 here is CASSRKVGYEQYF. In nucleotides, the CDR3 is TGTGCCAGCAGCCGTAAGGTCGGCTACGAGCAGTACTTC.

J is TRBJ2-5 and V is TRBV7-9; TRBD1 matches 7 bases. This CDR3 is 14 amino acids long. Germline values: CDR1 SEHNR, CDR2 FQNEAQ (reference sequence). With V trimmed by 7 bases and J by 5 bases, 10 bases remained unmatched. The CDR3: CASTPTGARETQYF. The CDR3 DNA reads TGTGCCAGCACCCCAACAGGGGCGCGGGAGACCCAGTACTTC. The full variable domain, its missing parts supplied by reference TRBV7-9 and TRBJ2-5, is DTGVSQNPRHKITKRGQNVTFRCDPISEHNRLYWYRQTLGQGPEFLTYFQNEAQLEKSRLLSDRFSAERPKGSFSTLEIQRTEQGDSAMYLCASTPTGARETQYFGPGTRLLVL.

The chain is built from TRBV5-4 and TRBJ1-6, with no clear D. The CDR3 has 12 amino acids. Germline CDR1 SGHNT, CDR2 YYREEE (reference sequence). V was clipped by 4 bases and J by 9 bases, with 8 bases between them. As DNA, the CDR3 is TGTGCCAGCAGCGTTGGAAGTTCACCCCTCCACTTT. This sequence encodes CASSVGSSPLHF.

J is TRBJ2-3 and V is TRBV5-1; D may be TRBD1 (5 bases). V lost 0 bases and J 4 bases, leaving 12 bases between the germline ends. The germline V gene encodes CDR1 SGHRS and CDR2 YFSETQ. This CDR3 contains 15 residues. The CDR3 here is CASSLGQNLADTQYF. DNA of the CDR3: TGCGCCAGCAGCTTGGGACAGAATCTTGCAGATACGCAGTATTTT.

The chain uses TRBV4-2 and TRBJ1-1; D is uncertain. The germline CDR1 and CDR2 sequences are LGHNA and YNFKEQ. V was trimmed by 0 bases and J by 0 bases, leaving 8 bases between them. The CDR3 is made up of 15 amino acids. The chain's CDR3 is CASSQDQQVNTEAFF. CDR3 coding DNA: TGTGCCAGCAGCCAAGATCAGCAAGTGAACACTGAAGCTTTCTTT.

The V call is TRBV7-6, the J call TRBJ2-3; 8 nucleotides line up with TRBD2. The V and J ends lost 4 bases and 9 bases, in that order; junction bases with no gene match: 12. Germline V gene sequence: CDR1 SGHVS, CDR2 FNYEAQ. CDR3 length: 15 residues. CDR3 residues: CASSSTPGLDLTQYF. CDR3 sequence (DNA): TGTGCCAGCAGCTCCACCCCGGGACTAGATCTAACGCAGTATTTT.

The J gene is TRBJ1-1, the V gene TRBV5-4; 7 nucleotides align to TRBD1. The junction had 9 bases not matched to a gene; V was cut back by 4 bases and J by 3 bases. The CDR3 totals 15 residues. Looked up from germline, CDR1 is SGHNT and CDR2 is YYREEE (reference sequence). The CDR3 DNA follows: TGTGCCAGCAGCCCTAGGACAGGTGGGGACACTGAAGCTTTCTTT. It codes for CASSPRTGGDTEAFF. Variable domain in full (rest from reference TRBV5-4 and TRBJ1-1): ETGVTQSPTHLIKTRGQQVTLRCSSQSGHNTVSWYQQALGQGPQFIFQYYREEENGRGNFPPRFSGLQFPNYSSELNVNALELDDSALYLCASSPRTGGDTEAFFGQGTRLTVV.

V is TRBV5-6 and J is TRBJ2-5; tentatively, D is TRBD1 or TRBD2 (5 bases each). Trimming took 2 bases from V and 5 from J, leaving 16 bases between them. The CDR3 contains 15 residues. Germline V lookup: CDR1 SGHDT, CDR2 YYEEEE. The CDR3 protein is CASSFGTPSGETQYF. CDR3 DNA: TGTGCCAGCAGCTTCGGGACGCCCTCGGGGGAGACCCAGTACTTC.

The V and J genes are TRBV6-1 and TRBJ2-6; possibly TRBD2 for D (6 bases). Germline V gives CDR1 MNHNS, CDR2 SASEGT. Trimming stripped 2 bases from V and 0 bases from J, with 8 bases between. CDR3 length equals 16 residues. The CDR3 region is CASSEMGGSGANVLTF. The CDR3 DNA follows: TGTGCCAGCAGTGAAATGGGGGGCTCTGGGGCCAACGTCCTGACTTTC.

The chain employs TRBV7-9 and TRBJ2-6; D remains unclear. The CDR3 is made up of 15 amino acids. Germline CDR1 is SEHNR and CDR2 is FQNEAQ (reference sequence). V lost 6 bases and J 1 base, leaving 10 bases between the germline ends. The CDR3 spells CASRLQQSGANVLTF. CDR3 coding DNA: TGTGCCAGCAGGTTACAGCAATCTGGGGCCAACGTCCTGACTTTC.

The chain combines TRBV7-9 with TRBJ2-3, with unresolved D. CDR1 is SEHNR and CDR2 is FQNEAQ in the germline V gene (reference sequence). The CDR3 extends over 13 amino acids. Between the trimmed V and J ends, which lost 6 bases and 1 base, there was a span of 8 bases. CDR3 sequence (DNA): TGTGCCAGCAGTACTGCTGGCACAGATACGCAGTATTTT. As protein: CASSTAGTDTQYF. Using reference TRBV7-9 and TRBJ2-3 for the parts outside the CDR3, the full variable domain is DTGVSQNPRHKITKRGQNVTFRCDPISEHNRLYWYRQTLGQGPEFLTYFQNEAQLEKSRLLSDRFSAERPKGSFSTLEIQRTEQGDSAMYLCASSTAGTDTQYFGPGTRLTVL.

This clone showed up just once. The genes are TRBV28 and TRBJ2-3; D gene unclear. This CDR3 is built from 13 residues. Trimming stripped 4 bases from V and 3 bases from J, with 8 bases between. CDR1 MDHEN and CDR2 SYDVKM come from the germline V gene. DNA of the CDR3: TGTGCCAGCAGTTCCTACCTAACAGATACGCAGTATTTT. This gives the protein CASSSYLTDTQYF.

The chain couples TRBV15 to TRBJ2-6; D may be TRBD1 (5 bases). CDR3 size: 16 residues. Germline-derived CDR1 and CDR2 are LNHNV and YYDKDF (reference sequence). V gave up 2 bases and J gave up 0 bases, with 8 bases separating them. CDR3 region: CATSRQGSSGANVLTF. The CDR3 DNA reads TGTGCCACCAGCAGACAGGGCAGCTCTGGGGCCAACGTCCTGACTTTC.

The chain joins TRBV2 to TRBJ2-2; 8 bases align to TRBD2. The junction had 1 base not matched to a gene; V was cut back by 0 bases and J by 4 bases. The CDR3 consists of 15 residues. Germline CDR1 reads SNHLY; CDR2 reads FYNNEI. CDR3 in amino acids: CASSEAAGGTGELFF. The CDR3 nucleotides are TGTGCCAGCAGTGAAGCGGCGGGGGGCACCGGGGAGCTGTTTTTT.

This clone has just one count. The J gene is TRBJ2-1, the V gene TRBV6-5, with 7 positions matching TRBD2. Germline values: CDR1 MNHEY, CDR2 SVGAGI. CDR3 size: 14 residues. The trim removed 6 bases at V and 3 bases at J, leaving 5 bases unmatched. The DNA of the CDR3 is TGTGCCAGCAGCCCCGGGGGGTTCTACAATGAGCAGTTCTTC. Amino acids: CASSPGGFYNEQFF.

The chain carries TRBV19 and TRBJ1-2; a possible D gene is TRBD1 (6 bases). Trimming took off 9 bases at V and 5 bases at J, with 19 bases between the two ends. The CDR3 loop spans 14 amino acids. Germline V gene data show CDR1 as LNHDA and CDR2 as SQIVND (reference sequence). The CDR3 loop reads CASTDLDRRYGYTF. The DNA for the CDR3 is TGTGCCAGCACAGACCTCGACAGGCGATATGGCTACACCTTC.